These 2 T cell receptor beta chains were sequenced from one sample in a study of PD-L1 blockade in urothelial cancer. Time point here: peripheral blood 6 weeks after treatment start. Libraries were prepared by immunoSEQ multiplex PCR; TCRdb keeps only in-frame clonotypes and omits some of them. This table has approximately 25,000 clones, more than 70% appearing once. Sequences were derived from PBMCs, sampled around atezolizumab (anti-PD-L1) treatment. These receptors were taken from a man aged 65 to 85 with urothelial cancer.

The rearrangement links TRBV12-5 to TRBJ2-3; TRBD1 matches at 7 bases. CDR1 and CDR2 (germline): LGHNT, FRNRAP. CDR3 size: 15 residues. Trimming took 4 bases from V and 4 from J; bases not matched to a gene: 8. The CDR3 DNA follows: TGTGCTAGTGGTTGGACGACAGGGTTTCCAGATACGCAGTATTTT. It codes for CASGWTTGFPDTQYF.

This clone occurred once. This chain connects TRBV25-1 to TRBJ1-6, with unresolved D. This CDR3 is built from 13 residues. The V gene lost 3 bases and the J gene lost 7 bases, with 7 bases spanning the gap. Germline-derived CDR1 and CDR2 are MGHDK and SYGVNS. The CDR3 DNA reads TGTGCCAGCAGTGATACGGAGAATTCACCCCTCCACTTT. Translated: CASSDTENSPLHF.